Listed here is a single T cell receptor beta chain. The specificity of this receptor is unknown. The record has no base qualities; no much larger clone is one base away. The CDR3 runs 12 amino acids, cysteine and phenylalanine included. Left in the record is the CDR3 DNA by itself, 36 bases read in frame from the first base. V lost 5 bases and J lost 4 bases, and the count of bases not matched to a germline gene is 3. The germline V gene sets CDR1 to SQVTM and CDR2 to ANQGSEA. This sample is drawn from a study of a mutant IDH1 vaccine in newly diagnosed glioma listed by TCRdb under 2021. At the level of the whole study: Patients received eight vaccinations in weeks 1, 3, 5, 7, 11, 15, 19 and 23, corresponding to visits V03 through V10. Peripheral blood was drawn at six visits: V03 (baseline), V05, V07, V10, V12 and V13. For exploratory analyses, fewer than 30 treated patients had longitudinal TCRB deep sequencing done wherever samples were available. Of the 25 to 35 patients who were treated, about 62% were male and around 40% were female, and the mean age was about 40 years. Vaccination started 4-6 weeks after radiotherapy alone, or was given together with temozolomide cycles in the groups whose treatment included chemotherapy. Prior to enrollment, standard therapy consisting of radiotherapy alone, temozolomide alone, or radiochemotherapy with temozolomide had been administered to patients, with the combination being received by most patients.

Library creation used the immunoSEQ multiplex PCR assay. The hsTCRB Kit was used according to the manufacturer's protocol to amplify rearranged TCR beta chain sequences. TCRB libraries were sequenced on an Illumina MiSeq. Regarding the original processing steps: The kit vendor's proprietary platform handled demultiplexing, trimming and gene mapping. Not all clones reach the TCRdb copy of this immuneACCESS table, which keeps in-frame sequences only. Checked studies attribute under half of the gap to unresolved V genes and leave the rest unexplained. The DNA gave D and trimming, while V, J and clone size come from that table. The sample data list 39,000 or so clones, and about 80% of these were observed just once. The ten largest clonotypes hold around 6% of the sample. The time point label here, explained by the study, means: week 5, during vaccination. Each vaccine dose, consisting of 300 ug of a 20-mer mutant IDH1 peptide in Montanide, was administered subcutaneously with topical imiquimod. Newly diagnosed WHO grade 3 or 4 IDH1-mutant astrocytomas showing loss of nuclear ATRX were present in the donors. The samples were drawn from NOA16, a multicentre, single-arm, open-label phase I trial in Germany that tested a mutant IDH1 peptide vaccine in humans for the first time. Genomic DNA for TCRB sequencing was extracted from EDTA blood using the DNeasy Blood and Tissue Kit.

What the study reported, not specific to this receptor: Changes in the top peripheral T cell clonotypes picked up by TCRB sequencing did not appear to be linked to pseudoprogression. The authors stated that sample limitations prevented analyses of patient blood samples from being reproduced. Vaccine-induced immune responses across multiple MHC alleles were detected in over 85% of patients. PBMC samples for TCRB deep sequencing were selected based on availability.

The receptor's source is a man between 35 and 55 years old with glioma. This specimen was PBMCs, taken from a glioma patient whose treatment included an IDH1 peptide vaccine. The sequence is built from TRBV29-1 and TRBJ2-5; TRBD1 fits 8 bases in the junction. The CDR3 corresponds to CSVPGQGETQYF. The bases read TGCAGCGTTCCTGGACAGGGAGAGACCCAGTACTTC.